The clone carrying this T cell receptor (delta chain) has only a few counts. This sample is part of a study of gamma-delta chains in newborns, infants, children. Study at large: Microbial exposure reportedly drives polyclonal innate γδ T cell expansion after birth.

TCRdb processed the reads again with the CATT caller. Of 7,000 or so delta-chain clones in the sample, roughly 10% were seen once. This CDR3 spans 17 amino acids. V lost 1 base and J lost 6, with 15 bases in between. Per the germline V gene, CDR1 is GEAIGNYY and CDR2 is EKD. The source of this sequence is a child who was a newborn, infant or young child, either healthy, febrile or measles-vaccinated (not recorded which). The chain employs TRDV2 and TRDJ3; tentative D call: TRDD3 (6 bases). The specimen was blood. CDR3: CACDTITGRVDTRQMFF. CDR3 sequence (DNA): TGTGCCTGTGACACTATTACTGGGCGAGTGGACACCCGACAGATGTTTTTC.